Shown below are 17 T cell receptor beta chains from a single sample sequenced in a study of blood T cell repertoires in COVID-19. Some clones are missing from TCRdb's copy, which holds only in-frame ones; the method was immunoSEQ multiplex PCR. Of 250,000 or so clones listed, approximately 90% are singletons. Sequenced material: PBMCs or T cells enriched from blood (not recorded which). Source of these receptors: a man in his forties who had been exposed to COVID-19.

This sequence joins TRBV9 and TRBJ1-2, with TRBD1 identical over 7 bases. This CDR3 is 15 amino acids long. Germline V CDR1 and CDR2: SGDLS, YYNGEE. J was trimmed by 4 bases and V by 4 bases; bases with no gene match: 10. The CDR3: CASSPHTDRSYGYTF. The CDR3 DNA is TGTGCCAGCAGCCCTCATACGGACAGGTCCTATGGCTACACCTTC.

The V call is TRBV5-1, the J call TRBJ1-4, with D perhaps TRBD1 (5 bases). Germline V gene lookup returns CDR1 SGHRS and CDR2 YFSETQ. The CDR3 loop spans 17 amino acids. V was pared by 0 bases and J by 1 base, with 13 bases between. The CDR3 sequence: CASSLAPQGITNEKLFF. In DNA, the CDR3 is TGCGCCAGCAGCTTGGCCCCCCAGGGTATAACTAATGAAAAACTGTTTTTT.

The chain recombines TRBV19 with TRBJ2-1, with D possibly TRBD2 on 5 matching bases. Trimming removed 5 bases from V and 6 bases from J, with 14 bases in between. Per the germline V gene, CDR1 is LNHDA and CDR2 is SQIVND (reference sequence). This CDR3 has 14 amino acids. CDR3 region: CASSLSGSINEQFF. The CDR3 DNA reads as TGTGCCAGTAGTCTATCGGGATCCATCAATGAGCAGTTCTTC.

This chain links TRBV5-1 with TRBJ2-5; the match to TRBD2 covers 7 bases. This CDR3 is built from 13 residues. Trimming took 7 bases from V and 5 from J; bases not matched to a gene: 8. The germline CDR1 and CDR2 sequences are SGHRS and YFSETQ. Written as DNA, the CDR3 is TGCGCCAGCGGGCTAGCGGAGGATGAGACCCAGTACTTC. Protein sequence: CASGLAEDETQYF.

This clone has a handful of counts. The V gene is TRBV4-2, the J gene TRBJ2-7; maybe TRBD1 (5 bases). Germline V gives CDR1 LGHNA, CDR2 YNFKEQ. This CDR3 region has 13 residues. The V end was cut by 0 bases, the J end by 7 bases, with 10 bases between. CDR3: CASSQDPGLEQYF. CDR3 in DNA: TGTGCCAGCAGCCAAGACCCAGGGCTGGAGCAGTACTTC.

The chain employs TRBV4-1 and TRBJ1-2; maybe TRBD1 (5 bases). The CDR3 consists of 15 residues. Germline-derived CDR1 and CDR2 are MGHRA and YSYEKL. V lost 1 base and J 0 bases, leaving 9 bases between the germline ends. For the CDR3, the DNA is TGCGCCAGCAGCCAAGGACAGAATGCTAACTATGGCTACACCTTC. It translates to CASSQGQNANYGYTF.

The rearrangement joins TRBV6-5 to TRBJ1-6, with D possibly matching TRBD1 (5 bases). Germline V gene sequence: CDR1 MNHEY, CDR2 SVGAGI. The CDR3 runs to 12 residues. Trimming left V 4 bases short and J 8 bases short, with 6 bases between. The CDR3 coding sequence is TGTGCCAGCAGTTCAGGGTATTCACCCCTCCACTTT. Its protein is CASSSGYSPLHF.

V and J are TRBV19 and TRBJ2-1, with 9 bases fitting TRBD1. The CDR3 is made up of 15 amino acids. CDR1 is LNHDA, CDR2 SQIVND, per germline (reference sequence). J lost 4 bases, V lost 3 bases, and 4 bases had no gene match. CDR3 residues: CASSIRQGEYNEQFF. The CDR3 DNA follows: TGTGCCAGTAGTATCCGACAGGGGGAGTACAATGAGCAGTTCTTC.

Only one count was recorded for this clone. This chain joins TRBV5-1 and TRBJ2-5, with 7 positions matching TRBD2. The CDR3 has 15 residues. V gave up 7 bases and J gave up 1 base; unmatched junction bases: 10. Germline V gene data show CDR1 as SGHRS and CDR2 as YFSETQ. CDR3 nucleotide sequence: TGCGCCAGCGAGCTCGGGGACTATGGCCAAGAGACCCAGTACTTC. Encoded protein: CASELGDYGQETQYF.

CDR3 sequence: CAWSHKAGVNEQFF. For the CDR3, the DNA is TGTGCCTGGAGTCATAAAGCGGGAGTCAATGAGCAGTTCTTC. V usage is TRBV30 and J usage is TRBJ2-1, with 8 bases aligning to TRBD2. The CDR3 consists of 14 residues. V shed 2 bases, J shed 6 bases, and the junction held 6 bases outside the gene matches. Germline lookup yields CDR1 GTSNPN and CDR2 SVGIG (reference sequence).

CDR3: CASSGDTGELFF. CDR3 nucleotides: TGTGCCAGCTCGGGGGATACCGGGGAGCTGTTTTTT. The rearrangement joins TRBV11-1 to TRBJ2-2; D may be TRBD2 (6 bases). This CDR3 region has 12 residues. V was shortened by 8 bases and J by 5 bases, with 9 bases between the two germline ends. Germline values: CDR1 SGHAT, CDR2 FQDESV (reference sequence). Looking up the rest from reference TRBV11-1 and TRBJ2-2 gives the full variable domain: EAEVAQSPRYKITEKSQAVAFWCDPISGHATLYWYRQILGQGPELLVQFQDESVVDDSQLPKDRFSAERLKGVDSTLKIQPAELGDSAMYLCASSGDTGELFFGEGSRLTVL.

V usage is TRBV2 and J usage is TRBJ2-2; tentatively, D is TRBD2 (6 bases). CDR1 and CDR2 from the germline V gene are SNHLY and FYNNEI. There are 19 residues in the CDR3. V was shortened by 6 bases and J by 2 bases, with 25 bases between the two germline ends. CDR3 sequence reads: CASSWGTQRPIKNTGELFF. The DNA for the CDR3 is TGTGCCAGCAGCTGGGGGACTCAAAGACCAATAAAAAACACCGGGGAGCTGTTTTTT.

This sequence joins TRBV4-1 and TRBJ1-5; perhaps TRBD1 as D (6 bases). CDR1 MGHRA and CDR2 YSYEKL come from the germline V gene. The CDR3 runs 17 residues. The V end lost 0 bases, the J end lost 0 bases, and 12 bases lay between the germline ends. The CDR3 is CASSQEVGDNSNQPQHF. As DNA, the CDR3 is TGCGCCAGCAGCCAAGAGGTCGGGGACAATAGCAATCAGCCCCAGCATTTT.

J is TRBJ1-1 and V is TRBV4-1; D possibly corresponds to TRBD1 (6 bases). Trimming shortened V by 2 bases and J by 7 bases, and 14 bases separated the two germline ends. CDR3 length: 14 residues. CDR1 MGHRA and CDR2 YSYEKL come from the germline V gene. This CDR3 reads CASSQTGSGLEAFF. The CDR3 nucleotides are TGCGCCAGCAGCCAAACAGGGTCGGGGCTTGAAGCTTTCTTT.

The V and J genes are TRBV19 and TRBJ2-3; maybe TRBD1 (6 bases). Germline values: CDR1 LNHDA, CDR2 SQIVND (reference sequence). The length of the CDR3 is 16 residues. Trimming took off 5 bases at V and 0 bases at J, with 15 bases between the two ends. The CDR3 loop is CASSHQVGASTDTQYF. DNA for the CDR3: TGTGCCAGTAGTCACCAAGTGGGGGCTAGCACAGATACGCAGTATTTT.

V gene TRBV24-1 combines with J gene TRBJ2-3; 7 bases agree with TRBD1. The CDR3 extends over 15 amino acids. Germline CDR1 is KGHDR and CDR2 is SFDVKD. The V gene end was trimmed by 4 bases and the J gene end by 0 bases; junction bases not matched to a gene: 3. The CDR3 region has the DNA TGTGCCACCAGTGACTGGACAGGAAGCACAGATACGCAGTATTTT. Translated: CATSDWTGSTDTQYF.

The chain combines TRBV6-5 with TRBJ1-2, with D uncertain. V lost 7 bases, J lost 2 bases, and 14 bases lay in between. The CDR3 spans 14 residues. Germline loops: CDR1 MNHEY, CDR2 SVGAGI. The CDR3 spells CASKTGVMNYGYTF. In nucleotides, the CDR3 is TGTGCCAGCAAAACTGGAGTGATGAACTATGGCTACACCTTC.